This T cell receptor (beta chain) was recovered during a study of cytomegalovirus exposure and HLA in healthy donors. A remark on this clone: Antigen: not known.

Study results and limitations: Researchers reported in a later analysis that a missense DCLRE1C variant was tied to TCR beta V- and J-gene trimming. Presence/absence results assume similar sequencing depth per donor, which may not hold. Most of the TCR beta V segments (in an earlier analysis) were productive either about 90% or about 30% of the time.

Both 60 Vbeta primers and 13 Jbeta primers went into the PCR. Assay: immunoSEQ multiplex PCR; the TCRdb copy retains only in-frame clones and omits some. The sample consists of about 270,000 clones, 65% to 85% of them appearing once. Germline CDR1 reads MNHNS; CDR2 reads SASEGT. V gave up 7 bases and J gave up 0 bases, with 6 bases separating them. The CDR3 covers 12 residues. Sequencing was carried out using PBMCs. The TCR comes from a female donor in good health and CMV-seronegative. V is TRBV6-1 and J is TRBJ1-1; no clear D gene. CDR3 residues: CASTSMNTEAFF. The CDR3 region has the DNA TGTGCCAGCACAAGCATGAACACTGAAGCTTTCTTT.